The 22 T cell receptor beta chains given below trace back to one sample, sequenced in a study of blood T cells in healthy people across ages. Together with a sample-barcoded 5' primer, a J-beta primer mix was included in a second PCR lasting about 6 to 11 cycles. TCRdb processed the 5' RACE reads anew with MiXCR; each CDR3 protein has one entry. The profile covers fewer than 2 million distinct CDR3 sequences, with roughly two fifths appearing a single time and under 30% taken by the ten largest. Sequencing was performed on blood. The receptors shown here come from a human donor in good health.

V gene TRBV7-2 combines with J gene TRBJ1-1; a possible D gene is TRBD1 (5 bases). Germline CDR1 SGHTA, CDR2 FQGNSA. V lost 1 base and J 6 bases, leaving 18 bases between the germline ends. This CDR3 comprises 16 residues. CDR3 in DNA: TGTGCCAGCAGCTTAGTCTCGTTGGGGGATGGGCCTGAAGCTTTCTTT. It translates to CASSLVSLGDGPEAFF.

This CDR3 reads CASTFQTDTDTQYF. CDR3 sequence (DNA): TGTGCCAGCACCTTCCAGACCGACACAGATACGCAGTATTTT. The chain joins TRBV6-1 to TRBJ2-3, with no clear D. V was shortened by 7 bases and J by 2 bases, with 13 bases between the two germline ends. The germline V gene has CDR1 MNHNS and CDR2 SASEGT. This CDR3 has 14 residues.

This clonotype appeared a few times. The V and J genes are TRBV6-5 and TRBJ2-1; 7 nucleotides match TRBD1. V was pared by 11 bases and J by 3 bases, with 13 bases of the junction left unmatched. This CDR3 is 15 amino acids long. Germline assignment: CDR1 MNHEY and CDR2 SVGAGI. The CDR3 reads CAVSKRQGRYNEQFF. The CDR3 DNA reads TGTGCCGTCTCGAAAAGACAGGGACGCTACAATGAGCAGTTCTTC.

This clonotype was found a few times. The V and J genes are TRBV7-2 and TRBJ2-1, with 8 positions matching TRBD2. The CDR3 has 14 residues. Trimming at V came to 5 bases and at J to 7 bases, leaving 7 bases not matched to a gene. CDR1 is SGHTA, CDR2 FQGNSA, per germline. In DNA form, the CDR3 reads TGTGCCAGCAGCCCCGTACGGGAGGGGAATGAGCAGTTCTTC. Its translation: CASSPVREGNEQFF.

This clonotype has only a few counts. This sequence joins TRBV6-5 and TRBJ2-3; 8 nucleotides align to TRBD2. The trim removed 0 bases at V and 5 bases at J, leaving 13 bases unmatched. Per germline, CDR1 MNHEY and CDR2 SVGAGI. This CDR3 comprises 18 residues. The CDR3 reads CASSYSLGNGGAQDTQYF. CDR3 DNA sequence: TGTGCCAGCAGTTACTCCTTGGGAAACGGGGGGGCCCAAGATACGCAGTATTTT.

This clonotype was picked up a small number of times. The chain uses TRBV4-2 and TRBJ1-6; D not certain. This CDR3 has 16 amino acids. V was pared by 3 bases and J by 5 bases, with 14 bases between. Germline CDR1 LGHNA, CDR2 YNFKEQ. CDR3 amino acids: CASSQTIRTNNSPLHF. As DNA, the CDR3 is TGTGCCAGCAGCCAGACCATCCGTACTAATAATTCACCCCTCCACTTT.

The chain combines TRBV24-1 with TRBJ1-5, with unresolved D. Trimming removed 1 base from V and 4 bases from J, with 4 bases in between. Germline CDR1 reads KGHDR; CDR2 reads SFDVKD. The CDR3 is 13 amino acids. Here the CDR3 DNA reads TGTGCCACCAGTGATTTCAGTAATCAGCCCCAGCATTTT. It specifies CATSDFSNQPQHF.

Ten or more counts support this clonotype. The V and J genes are TRBV7-3 and TRBJ2-1, with 11 bases that match TRBD2. The CDR3 covers 16 residues. Germline-derived CDR1 and CDR2 are SGHTA and FQGTGA. After removal of 4 bases from V and 9 bases from J, the junction contained 11 bases not matched to a gene. The CDR3: CASSSRLGLAGGEQFF. CDR3 nucleotide sequence: TGTGCCAGCAGCTCCAGACTTGGACTAGCGGGCGGTGAGCAGTTCTTC.

About this clonotype: A much larger clone differs from this one at a single base, so this may be a read error. The chain uses TRBV4-2 and TRBJ2-3; no clear D. The CDR3 spans 15 residues. CDR1 is LGHNA, CDR2 YNFKEQ, per germline. CDR3 in amino acids: CTSSQDRQVTDTQYF. The CDR3, as DNA: TGTACCAGCAGCCAAGATCGGCAGGTCACAGATACGCAGTATTTT.

With regard to this clonotype: A much larger clone is a single base away; this may be a read error. The rearrangement links TRBV4-3 to TRBJ2-7; D not resolved. This CDR3 spans 15 amino acids. Germline CDR1 and CDR2: LGHNA and YSLEER. The CDR3 nucleotides are TGCGCCAGCAGCCAAGAAACGGGCGGAGCCTACAAGCAGTACTTC. Protein sequence: CASSQETGGAYKQYF.

This sequence joins TRBV5-6 and TRBJ1-5, with 8 bases that match TRBD1. The CDR3 has 17 residues. From germline, CDR1 is SGHDT and CDR2 YYEEEE. The V and J ends lost 5 bases and 5 bases, in that order; junction bases with no gene match: 15. In DNA, the CDR3 is TGTGCCAGCAGTCAAGGCAGGGGGCGTGTGGTTTATCAGCCCCAGCATTTT. This sequence encodes CASSQGRGRVVYQPQHF.

The chain employs TRBV6-2 or TRBV6-3 and TRBJ1-6; 7 bases fit TRBD1. The CDR3 extends over 15 amino acids. Germline V CDR1 and CDR2: MNHEY, SVGEGT. Losses at the gene ends were 6 bases for V and 7 bases for J; bases not matched to a gene: 9. CDR3 amino acids: CASSRNGQENSPLHF. CDR3 nucleotides: TGTGCCAGCAGCCGGAACGGACAGGAGAATTCACCCCTCCACTTT.

The rearrangement uses TRBV7-9 and TRBJ1-2; D gene ambiguous. CDR3 length: 15 residues. Germline loops: CDR1 SEHNR, CDR2 FQNEAQ (reference sequence). Trimming pared 1 base from V and 0 bases from J, leaving 9 bases between. DNA of the CDR3: TGTGCCAGCAGCTTAGTCTTGTCCGCTAACTATGGCTACACCTTC. This encodes CASSLVLSANYGYTF.

The sample holds a few counts of this clonotype. This chain uses TRBV7-2 with TRBJ2-5; D gene uncertain. The CDR3 has 12 amino acids. Germline V gene lookup returns CDR1 SGHTA and CDR2 FQGNSA. The V and J ends lost 7 bases and 4 bases respectively, with 10 bases between them. The CDR3 reads CASTPQVETQYF. The CDR3 bases are TGTGCCAGCACCCCCCAGGTAGAGACCCAGTACTTC.

The chain is built from TRBV6-5 and TRBJ2-1; tentatively, D is TRBD2 (5 bases). The CDR3 contains 12 residues. The V gene lost 4 bases and the J gene lost 8 bases, with 9 bases spanning the gap. CDR1 is MNHEY, CDR2 SVGAGI, per germline. This chain's CDR3 is CASSSSSDEQFF. DNA of the CDR3: TGTGCCAGCAGTTCTAGCTCGGATGAGCAGTTCTTC.

The chain combines TRBV11-2 with TRBJ2-1; the match to TRBD1 covers 9 bases. Germline values: CDR1 SGHAT, CDR2 FQNNGV. This CDR3 is built from 17 residues. V was pared by 2 bases and J by 6 bases, with 11 bases of the junction left unmatched. CDR3 DNA: TGTGCCAGCAGCTTATTCCTGGGGGACAGGGTTCCCAATGAGCAGTTCTTC. It yields the protein CASSLFLGDRVPNEQFF.

This clonotype was observed at least ten times. This rearrangement joins TRBV6-2 or TRBV6-3 to TRBJ1-2; D gene ambiguous. CDR3 size: 14 residues. The V gene lost 7 bases and the J gene lost 6 bases, with 18 bases spanning the gap. Germline lookup yields CDR1 MNHEY and CDR2 SVGEGT. As DNA, the CDR3 is TGTGCCAGCACCGAATCCAGGACCGCCCATGGCTACACCTTC. Its translation: CASTESRTAHGYTF.

The chain is built from TRBV2 and TRBJ1-5, with D perhaps matching TRBD1 (5 bases). Between the trimmed V and J ends, which lost 8 bases and 0 bases, there was a span of 23 bases. Germline V CDR1 and CDR2: SNHLY, FYNNEI. The CDR3 totals 18 residues. The CDR3 bases are TGTGCCAGCTCGGTCGGGCGGGGGGGACGTTATAGCAATCAGCCCCAGCATTTT. Residues: CASSVGRGGRYSNQPQHF.

This clonotype has more than one count but fewer than ten. One base separates it from a far larger clone, so it is likely a read error. The chain links TRBV12-3 or TRBV12-4 to TRBJ2-4, with 9 bases aligning to TRBD1. The DNA end is a closer match to TRBJ2-7, so the J assignment may be wrong. CDR3 length equals 13 residues. The CDR3 DNA follows: TGTGCCAGCAGCCCGGGACAGGGCTGCGAGCAGTACTTC. Its translation is CASSPGQGCEQYF.

V is TRBV11-2 and J is TRBJ1-1, with D unclear. V was trimmed by 4 bases and J by 1 base, leaving 10 bases between them. The CDR3 covers 14 residues. Germline CDR1 and CDR2: SGHAT and FQNNGV. The chain's CDR3 is CASSSQRRNTEAFF. The CDR3 nucleotides read TGTGCCAGCAGCTCCCAGCGGCGGAACACTGAAGCTTTCTTT.

This chain links TRBV5-1 with TRBJ2-7; 7 bases map to TRBD1. The CDR3 consists of 15 residues. V lost 0 bases and J lost 3; bases outside the gene matches: 6. The germline CDR1 and CDR2 sequences are SGHRS and YFSETQ. The CDR3 here is CASSLGQGFFYEQYF. The CDR3 nucleotides are TGCGCCAGCAGCTTGGGACAGGGTTTTTTCTACGAGCAGTACTTC.

This clonotype has more than one count but fewer than ten. The junction shows a germline mismatch at one end, possibly a read error. V gene TRBV5-1 combines with J gene TRBJ2-1, with D unclear. CDR3 size: 15 residues. Germline V lookup: CDR1 SGHRS, CDR2 YFSETQ. The DNA of the CDR3 is TGCGCCAGCAGCTTGGAACAGAGCCGCTACAATGAGCGGTTCTTC. As protein: CASSLEQSRYNERFF.